A selection of T cell receptor beta chains follows, all from one sample in a study of radiation and T cells in renal cell carcinoma. Clones were sequenced by immunoSEQ multiplex PCR, and TCRdb holds only the in-frame ones, with some missing. The sample has about 150,000 clones; roughly 89% are singletons. The sequencing here drew on blood, taken from a patient whose treatment included radiotherapy and nephrectomy. These receptor sequences come from a woman aged 45-60 years with renal cell carcinoma. CDR3s include the opening cysteine and the closing phenylalanine or tryptophan. The D gene is left open where the match is weak. Size values are once, few and many counts, or a class for expanded clones, and some rows have none.

size: once
V: TRBV5-4
J: TRBJ2-5
D: TRBD2
DNA: TGTGCCAGCAGCTGGGGACTACAAGAGACCCAGTACTTC
CDR3: CASSWGLQETQYF

size: .
V: TRBV19
J: TRBJ1-1
D: TRBD1
DNA: TGTGCCAGTAGGCTACAGGGGTTGAACACTGAAGCTTTCTTT
CDR3: CASRLQGLNTEAFF

size: .
V: TRBV9
J: TRBJ2-5
D: .
DNA: TGTGCCAGCAGCGCCCGGGAAGAGACCCAGTACTTC
CDR3: CASSAREETQYF

size: .
V: TRBV6-5
J: TRBJ1-3
D: TRBD1
DNA: TGTGCCAGCAGTACCGACAGGGGGCCTGGAAACACCATATATTTT
CDR3: CASSTDRGPGNTIYF

size: .
V: TRBV6-5
J: TRBJ1-6
D: .
DNA: TGTGCCAGCAGTTACTCCCAGTTGGGTTATAATTCACCCCTCCACTTT
CDR3: CASSYSQLGYNSPLHF

size: .
V: TRBV7-9
J: TRBJ2-1
D: TRBD1
DNA: TGTGCCAGCAGCTTCTACCCGGGACAGGGTAACAATGAGCAGTTCTTC
CDR3: CASSFYPGQGNNEQFF

size: .
V: TRBV21-1
J: TRBJ1-2
D: .
DNA: TGTGCCAGCAGCACCCCCGGGACAGATGGCTACACCTTC
CDR3: CASSTPGTDGYTF

size: .
V: TRBV19
J: TRBJ2-5
D: TRBD2
DNA: TGTGCCAGTAGTATTACTAGCGGGGGCCCGCAAGAGACCCAGTACTTC
CDR3: CASSITSGGPQETQYF

size: .
V: TRBV7-2
J: TRBJ1-4
D: .
DNA: TGTGCCAGCAGTTCACAGGGTTCTAATGAAAAACTGTTTTTT
CDR3: CASSSQGSNEKLFF

size: .
V: TRBV5-1
J: TRBJ2-5
D: TRBD2
DNA: TGCGCCAGCAGCACCGGGACTAGCGGGGAGACCCAGTACTTC
CDR3: CASSTGTSGETQYF

size: .
V: TRBV7-9
J: TRBJ2-3
D: .
DNA: TGTGCCAGCAGCGACTCTATAGCGCCCGCTGAGGATACGCAGTATTTT
CDR3: CASSDSIAPAEDTQYF

size: .
V: TRBV5-6
J: TRBJ1-1
D: TRBD1
DNA: TGTGCCAGCAGCGACAGGACAGGTGTGGCTTTCTTT
CDR3: CASSDRTGVAFF

size: .
V: TRBV7-9
J: TRBJ2-3
D: TRBD1
DNA: TGTGCCGGACAGGTGGTGGGCACAGATACGCAGTATTTT
CDR3: CAGQVVGTDTQYF

size: .
V: TRBV7-2
J: TRBJ2-5
D: TRBD1
DNA: TGTGCCAGCAGCGGGCGACAGGGGGCGCGAGGAGAGACCCAGTACTTC
CDR3: CASSGRQGARGETQYF

size: .
V: TRBV18
J: TRBJ1-1
D: TRBD1
DNA: TGTGCCAGCTCAAAAAGGACAGGGCAGAACACTGAAGCTTTCTTT
CDR3: CASSKRTGQNTEAFF

size: .
V: TRBV9
J: TRBJ2-3
D: .
DNA: TGTGCCAGCAGCCCCGACCTAGCAGTTAGCACAGATACGCAGTATTTT
CDR3: CASSPDLAVSTDTQYF

size: few
V: TRBV6-1
J: TRBJ1-2
D: .
DNA: TGTGCCAGCTTGGGCAGGGACGGGACCACCTTC
CDR3: CASLGRDGTTF

size: .
V: TRBV7-6
J: TRBJ1-5
D: .
DNA: TGTGCCAGCAGCTTAGGCCTCGACAGCCAGCCCCAGCATTTT
CDR3: CASSLGLDSQPQHF

size: .
V: TRBV19
J: TRBJ2-1
D: TRBD1
DNA: TGTGCCAGTAGTGCGGGACAGGGGGTGGGCTCCTACAATGAGCAGTTCTTC
CDR3: CASSAGQGVGSYNEQFF

size: .
V: TRBV10-3
J: TRBJ2-7
D: TRBD1
DNA: TGTGCCACCTGGGACAGCTACGAGCAGTACTTC
CDR3: CATWDSYEQYF